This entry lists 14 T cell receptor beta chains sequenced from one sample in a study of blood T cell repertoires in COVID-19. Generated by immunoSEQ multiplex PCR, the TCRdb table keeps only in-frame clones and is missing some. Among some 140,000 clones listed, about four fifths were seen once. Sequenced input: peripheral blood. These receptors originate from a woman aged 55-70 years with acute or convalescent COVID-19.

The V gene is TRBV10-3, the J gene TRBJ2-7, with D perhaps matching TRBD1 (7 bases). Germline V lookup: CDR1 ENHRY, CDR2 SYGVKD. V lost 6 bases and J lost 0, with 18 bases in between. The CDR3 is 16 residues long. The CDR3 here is CAIRQGRLLSSYEQYF. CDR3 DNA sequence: TGTGCCATCAGACAGGGGAGGTTGTTAAGCTCCTACGAGCAGTACTTC.

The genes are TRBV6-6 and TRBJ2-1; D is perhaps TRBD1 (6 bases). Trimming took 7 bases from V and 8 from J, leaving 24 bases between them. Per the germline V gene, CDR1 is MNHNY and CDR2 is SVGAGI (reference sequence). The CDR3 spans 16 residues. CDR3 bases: TGTGCCAGCAACTGGGGGCCGACAGGCGGACTGGATGAGCAGTTCTTC. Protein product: CASNWGPTGGLDEQFF.

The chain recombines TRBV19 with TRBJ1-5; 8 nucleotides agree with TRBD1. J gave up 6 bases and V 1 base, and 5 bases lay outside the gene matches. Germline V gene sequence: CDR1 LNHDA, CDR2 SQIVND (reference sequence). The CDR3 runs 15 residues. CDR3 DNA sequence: TGTGCCAGTAGTATAGTACAGGGGGTTGGTCAGCCCCAGCATTTT. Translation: CASSIVQGVGQPQHF.

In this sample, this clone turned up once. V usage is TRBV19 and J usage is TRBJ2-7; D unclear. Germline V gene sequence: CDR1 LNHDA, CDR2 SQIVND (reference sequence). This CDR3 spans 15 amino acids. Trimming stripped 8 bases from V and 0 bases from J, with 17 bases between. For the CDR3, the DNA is TGTGCCAGTCGGCTGATGGGCCAGAGCTCCTACGAGCAGTACTTC. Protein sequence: CASRLMGQSSYEQYF.

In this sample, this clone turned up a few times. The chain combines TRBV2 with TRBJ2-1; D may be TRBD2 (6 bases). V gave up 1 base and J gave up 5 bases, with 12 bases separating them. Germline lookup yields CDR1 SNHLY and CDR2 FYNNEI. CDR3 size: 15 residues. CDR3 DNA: TGTGCCAGCAGTGAAGGGCTAGCGTCGGACAATGAGCAGTTCTTC. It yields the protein CASSEGLASDNEQFF.

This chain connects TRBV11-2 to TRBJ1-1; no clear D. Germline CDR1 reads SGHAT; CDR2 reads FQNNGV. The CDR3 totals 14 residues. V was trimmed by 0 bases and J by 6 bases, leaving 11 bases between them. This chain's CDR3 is CASSLDSGSAEAFF. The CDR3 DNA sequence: TGTGCCAGCAGCTTAGATTCGGGTAGCGCTGAAGCTTTCTTT. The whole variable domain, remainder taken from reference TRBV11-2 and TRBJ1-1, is EAGVAQSPRYKIIEKRQSVAFWCNPISGHATLYWYQQILGQGPKLLIQFQNNGVVDDSQLPKDRFSAERLKGVDSTLKIQPAKLEDSAVYLCASSLDSGSAEAFFGQGTRLTVV.

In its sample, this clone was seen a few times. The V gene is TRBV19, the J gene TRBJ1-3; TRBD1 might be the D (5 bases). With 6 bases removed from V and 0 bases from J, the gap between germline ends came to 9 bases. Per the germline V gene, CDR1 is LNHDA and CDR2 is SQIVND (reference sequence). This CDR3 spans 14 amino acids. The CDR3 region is CASRDTTSGNTIYF. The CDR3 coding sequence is TGTGCCAGTAGGGACACAACCTCTGGAAACACCATATATTTT.

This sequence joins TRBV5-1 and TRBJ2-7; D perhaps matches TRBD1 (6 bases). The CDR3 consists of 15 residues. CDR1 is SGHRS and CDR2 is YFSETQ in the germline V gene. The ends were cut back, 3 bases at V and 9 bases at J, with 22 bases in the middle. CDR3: CASSSSTQGISVQYF. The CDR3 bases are TGCGCCAGCAGCTCCTCTACACAGGGAATCAGTGTGCAGTACTTC.

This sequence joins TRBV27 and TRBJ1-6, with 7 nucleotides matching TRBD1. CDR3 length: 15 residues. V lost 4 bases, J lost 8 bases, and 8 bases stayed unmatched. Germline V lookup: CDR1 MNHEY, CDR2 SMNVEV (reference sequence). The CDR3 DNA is TGTGCCAGCAGTTCACAGGGGAATATCGATTCACCCCTCCACTTT. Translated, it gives CASSSQGNIDSPLHF.

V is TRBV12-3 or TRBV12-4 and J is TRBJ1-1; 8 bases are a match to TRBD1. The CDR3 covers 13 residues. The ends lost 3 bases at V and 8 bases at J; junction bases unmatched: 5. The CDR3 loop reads CASSFNGQGEAFF. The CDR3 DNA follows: TGTGCCAGCAGTTTCAACGGACAGGGCGAAGCTTTCTTT.

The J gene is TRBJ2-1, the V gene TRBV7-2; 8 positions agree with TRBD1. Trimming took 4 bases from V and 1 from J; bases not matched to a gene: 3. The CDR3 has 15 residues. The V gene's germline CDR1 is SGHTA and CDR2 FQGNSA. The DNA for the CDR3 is TGTGCCAGCAGCTCGACAGGGGCTTCCTACAATGAGCAGTTCTTC. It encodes CASSSTGASYNEQFF.

The CDR3 DNA sequence: TGTGCCAGCAGCTTGGGGGGACTAGCGGGGGATCAAGAGACCCAGTACTTC. Translated: CASSLGGLAGDQETQYF. The rearrangement links TRBV5-4 to TRBJ2-5; 14 nucleotides align to TRBD2. Losses at the gene ends were 0 bases for V and 2 bases for J; bases not matched to a gene: 3. Germline V gives CDR1 SGHNT, CDR2 YYREEE (reference sequence). The CDR3 has 17 amino acids.

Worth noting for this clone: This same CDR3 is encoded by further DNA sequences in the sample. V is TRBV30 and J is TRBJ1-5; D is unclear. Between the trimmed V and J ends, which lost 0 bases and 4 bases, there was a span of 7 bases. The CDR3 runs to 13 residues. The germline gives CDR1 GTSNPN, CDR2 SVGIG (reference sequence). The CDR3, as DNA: TGTGCCTGGAGTGTAAGAGGGAATCAGCCCCAGCATTTT. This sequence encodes CAWSVRGNQPQHF.

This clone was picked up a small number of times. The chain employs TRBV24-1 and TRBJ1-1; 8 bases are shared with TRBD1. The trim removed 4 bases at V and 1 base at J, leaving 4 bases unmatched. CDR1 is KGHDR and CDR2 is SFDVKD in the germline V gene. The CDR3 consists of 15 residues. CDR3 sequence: CATSEPGQENTEAFF. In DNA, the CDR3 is TGTGCCACCAGTGAACCGGGACAGGAGAACACTGAAGCTTTCTTT.